This TCR beta chain came from a study of response to subunit inactivated influenza vaccine. TCRdb re-called the RT-PCR reads with MiXCR, one entry per CDR3 protein. This sample has 800,000 to 1,000,000 distinct CDR3 sequences; 21% occur once, and the top ten carry roughly 10%. With respect to this clonotype: Its antigen is still unknown.

Study results and caveats: Seasonal influenza vaccination, on each occasion, was suggested by the authors to recruit few new T cells.

CDR1 and CDR2 (germline): SGHDN, FVKESK. V dropped 0 bases and J dropped 0; count of bases not matched to a gene: 11. The CDR3 loop spans 20 amino acids. The material was PBMCs from blood, obtained less than 6 days after vaccination. The V and J genes are TRBV14 and TRBJ2-1; 10 positions agree with TRBD2. This TCR came from a man in his fifties or sixties who received an inactivated influenza vaccine. The CDR3 protein is CASSQDPRWASGGSYNEQFF. The DNA of the CDR3 is TGTGCCAGCAGCCAAGATCCAAGGTGGGCTAGCGGGGGCTCCTACAATGAGCAGTTCTTC.